This T cell receptor (beta chain) was observed in a study of Graves' ophthalmopathy and Graves' hyperthyroidism. Study as a whole: Peripheral blood was gathered at the point of initial diagnosis, before any treatment started. Study observations and caveats: A model built from 13 signatures distinguished ophthalmopathy from stable hyperthyroidism with roughly 85% sensitivity and 70% to 84% specificity.

Hyperthyroidism patients were newly diagnosed, ill under 2 months, and aged 18 to 65 years. Diagnoses were established from clinical symptoms, serum thyroxine, TRAb, thyroid ultrasound and orbital computed tomography. This clonotype was found many times. Its matching antigen is unknown. The trim removed 8 bases at V and 0 bases at J, leaving 10 bases unmatched. The CDR3 sequence is 17 residues long. Scientists amplified the TCR beta CDR3 regions from RNA transcripts. An initial RT-PCR round employing HTBI primers preceded a second-round multiplex PCR. One entry per CDR3 protein, called by TCRdb with MiXCR from the multiplex PCR reads. Found here are more than 300,000 distinct CDR3 sequences, about 17% of them singletons; the top ten hold 2.4%.

The sequenced material came from peripheral blood. The receptor comes from an adult woman with stable Graves' hyperthyroidism. The genes are TRBV12-3 or TRBV12-4 and TRBJ2-6, with 7 nucleotides matching TRBD1. As DNA, the CDR3 is TGTGCCAGCCTCACGGGACAGCCTCTCTCTGGGGCCAACGTCCTGACTTTC. Translation: CASLTGQPLSGANVLTF.